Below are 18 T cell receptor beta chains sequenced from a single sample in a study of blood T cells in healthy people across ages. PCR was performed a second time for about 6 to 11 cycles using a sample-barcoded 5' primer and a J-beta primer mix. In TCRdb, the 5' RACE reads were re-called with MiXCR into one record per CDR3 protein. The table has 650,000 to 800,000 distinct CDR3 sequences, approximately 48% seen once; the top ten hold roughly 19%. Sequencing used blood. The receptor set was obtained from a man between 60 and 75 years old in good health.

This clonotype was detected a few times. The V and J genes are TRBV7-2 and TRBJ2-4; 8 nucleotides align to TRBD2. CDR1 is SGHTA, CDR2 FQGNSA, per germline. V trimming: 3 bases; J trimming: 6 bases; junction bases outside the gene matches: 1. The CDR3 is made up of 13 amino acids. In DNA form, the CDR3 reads TGTGCCAGCAGCTTTGCGGGGGGAAACATTCAGTACTTC. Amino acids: CASSFAGGNIQYF.

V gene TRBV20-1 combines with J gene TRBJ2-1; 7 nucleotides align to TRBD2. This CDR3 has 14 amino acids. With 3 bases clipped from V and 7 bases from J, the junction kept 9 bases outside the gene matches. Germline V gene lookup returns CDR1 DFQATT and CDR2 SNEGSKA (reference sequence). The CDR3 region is CSARVWGGSNEQFF. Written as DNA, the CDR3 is TGCAGTGCTAGGGTTTGGGGGGGAAGTAATGAGCAGTTCTTC.

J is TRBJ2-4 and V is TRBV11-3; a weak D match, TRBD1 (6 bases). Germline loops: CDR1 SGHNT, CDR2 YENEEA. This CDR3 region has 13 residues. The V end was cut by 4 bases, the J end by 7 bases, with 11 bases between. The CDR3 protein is CASSSGERNIQYF. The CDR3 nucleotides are TGTGCCAGCAGCTCAGGGGAGAGGAACATTCAGTACTTC. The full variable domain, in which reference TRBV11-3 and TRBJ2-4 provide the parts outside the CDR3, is EAGVVQSPRYKIIEKKQPVAFWCNPISGHNTLYWYLQNLGQGPELLIRYENEEAVDDSQLPKDRFSAERLKGVDSTLKIQPAELGDSAVYLCASSSGERNIQYFGAGTRLSVL.

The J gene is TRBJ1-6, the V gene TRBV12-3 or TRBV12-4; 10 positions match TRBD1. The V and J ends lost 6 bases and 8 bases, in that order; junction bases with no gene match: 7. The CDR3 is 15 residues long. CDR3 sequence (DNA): TGTGCCAGCAGCCAGGGGACAGGGGACCATTCACCCCTCCACTTT. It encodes CASSQGTGDHSPLHF.

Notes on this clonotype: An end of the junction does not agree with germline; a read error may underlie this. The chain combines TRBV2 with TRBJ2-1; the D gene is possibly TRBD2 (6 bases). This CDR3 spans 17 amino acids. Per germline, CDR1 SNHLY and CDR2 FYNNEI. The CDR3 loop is CPSSDSHGSGPYNEQFF. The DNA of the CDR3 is TGTCCCAGCAGTGACTCCCACGGGAGCGGACCCTACAATGAGCAGTTCTTC.

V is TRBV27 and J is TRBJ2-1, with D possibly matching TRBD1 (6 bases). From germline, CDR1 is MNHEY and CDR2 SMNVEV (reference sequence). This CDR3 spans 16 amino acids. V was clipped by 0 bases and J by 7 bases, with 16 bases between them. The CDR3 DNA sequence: TGTGCCAGCAGTTTATCAAACGCCAGGGGTTGGAATGAGCAGTTCTTC. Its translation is CASSLSNARGWNEQFF.

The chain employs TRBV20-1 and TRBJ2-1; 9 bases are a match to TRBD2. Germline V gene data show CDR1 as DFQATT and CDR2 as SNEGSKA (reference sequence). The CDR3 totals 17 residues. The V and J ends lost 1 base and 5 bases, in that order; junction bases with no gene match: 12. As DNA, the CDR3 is TGCAGTGCTAGAGCAGGGTACTTAGCGGGGGAAAACAATGAGCAGTTCTTC. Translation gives CSARAGYLAGENNEQFF.

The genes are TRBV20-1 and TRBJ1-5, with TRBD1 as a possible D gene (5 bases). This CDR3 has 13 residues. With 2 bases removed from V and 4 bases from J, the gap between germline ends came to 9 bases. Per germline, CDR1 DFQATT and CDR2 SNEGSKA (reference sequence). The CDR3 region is CSARQGGNQPQHF. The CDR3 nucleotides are TGCAGTGCTAGACAGGGAGGAAATCAGCCCCAGCATTTT.

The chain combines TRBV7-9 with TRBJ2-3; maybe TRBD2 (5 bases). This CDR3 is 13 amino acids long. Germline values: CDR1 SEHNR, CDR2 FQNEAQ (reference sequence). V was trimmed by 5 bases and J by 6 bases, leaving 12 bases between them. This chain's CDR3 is CASSQGLDDTQYF. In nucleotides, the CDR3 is TGTGCCAGCAGCCAAGGACTTGACGATACGCAGTATTTT.

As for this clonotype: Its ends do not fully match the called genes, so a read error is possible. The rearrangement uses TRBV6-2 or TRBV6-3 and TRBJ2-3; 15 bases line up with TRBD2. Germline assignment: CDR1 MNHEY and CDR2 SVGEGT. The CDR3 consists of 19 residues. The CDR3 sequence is CASSSRTSGGASRGDTQYF. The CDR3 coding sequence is TGCGCCAGCAGTTCCAGGACTAGCGGGGGGGCCAGTCGTGGAGATACGCAGTATTTT.

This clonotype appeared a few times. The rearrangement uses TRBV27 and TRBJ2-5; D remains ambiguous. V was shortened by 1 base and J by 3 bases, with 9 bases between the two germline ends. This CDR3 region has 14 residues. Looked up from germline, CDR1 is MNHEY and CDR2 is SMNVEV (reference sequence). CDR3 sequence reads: CASSLYAGEETQYF. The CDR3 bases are TGTGCCAGCAGTTTATACGCCGGAGAAGAGACCCAGTACTTC.

The CDR3 reads CATSELAAKETQYF. The CDR3 DNA is TGTGCCACCAGTGAGCTAGCGGCGAAAGAGACCCAGTACTTC. The gene calls are TRBV24-1 and TRBJ2-5; the match to TRBD2 covers 7 bases. The V gene's germline CDR1 is KGHDR and CDR2 SFDVKD. V was pared by 4 bases and J by 3 bases, with 4 bases of the junction left unmatched. This CDR3 region has 14 residues.

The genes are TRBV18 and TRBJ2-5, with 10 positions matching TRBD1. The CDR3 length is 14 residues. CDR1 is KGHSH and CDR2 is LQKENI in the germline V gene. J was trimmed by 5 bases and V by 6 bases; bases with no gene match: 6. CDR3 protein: CASSTGTGVETQYF. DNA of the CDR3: TGTGCCAGCTCGACCGGGACAGGGGTTGAGACCCAGTACTTC.

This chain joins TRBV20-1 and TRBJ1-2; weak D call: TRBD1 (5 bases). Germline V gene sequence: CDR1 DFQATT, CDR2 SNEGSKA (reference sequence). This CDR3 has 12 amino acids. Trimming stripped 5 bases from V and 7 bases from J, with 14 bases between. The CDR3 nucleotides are TGCAGTGCTGGATCATCAGGGTCTGGCTACACCTTC. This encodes CSAGSSGSGYTF.

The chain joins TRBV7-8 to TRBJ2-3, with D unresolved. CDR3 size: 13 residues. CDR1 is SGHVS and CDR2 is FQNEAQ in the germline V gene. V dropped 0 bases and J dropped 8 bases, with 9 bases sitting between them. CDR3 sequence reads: CASSLAVSGTQYF. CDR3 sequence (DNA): TGTGCCAGCAGCTTAGCGGTTTCGGGTACGCAGTATTTT. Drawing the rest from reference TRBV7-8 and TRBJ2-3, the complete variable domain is GAGVSQSPRYKVAKRGQDVALRCDPISGHVSLFWYQQALGQGPEFLTYFQNEAQLDKSGLPSDRFFAERPEGSVSTLKIQRTQQEDSAVYLCASSLAVSGTQYFGPGTRLTVL.

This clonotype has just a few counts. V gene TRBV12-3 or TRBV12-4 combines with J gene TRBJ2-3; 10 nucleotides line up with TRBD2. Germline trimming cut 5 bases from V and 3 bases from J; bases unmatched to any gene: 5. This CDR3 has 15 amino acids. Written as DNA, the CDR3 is TGTGCCAGCAGTCCCGGACTAGCGGTTACAGATACGCAGTATTTT. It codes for CASSPGLAVTDTQYF.

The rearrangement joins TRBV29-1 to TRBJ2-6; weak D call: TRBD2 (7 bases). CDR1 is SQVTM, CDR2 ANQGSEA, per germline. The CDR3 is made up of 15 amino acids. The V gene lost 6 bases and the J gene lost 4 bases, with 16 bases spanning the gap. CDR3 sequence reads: CSVGGGQSGANVLTF. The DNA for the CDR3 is TGCAGCGTGGGGGGGGGGCAGTCCGGGGCCAACGTCCTGACTTTC.

The CDR3 DNA reads TGTGCCAGCAGTTACTCGGCCGAAGCTAACTATGGCTACACCTTC. It encodes CASSYSAEANYGYTF. The chain recombines TRBV6-6 with TRBJ1-2; no clear D gene. V lost 0 bases to trimming and J lost 0 bases, with 8 bases between them. This CDR3 comprises 15 residues. Germline CDR1 is MNHNY and CDR2 is SVGAGI (reference sequence).